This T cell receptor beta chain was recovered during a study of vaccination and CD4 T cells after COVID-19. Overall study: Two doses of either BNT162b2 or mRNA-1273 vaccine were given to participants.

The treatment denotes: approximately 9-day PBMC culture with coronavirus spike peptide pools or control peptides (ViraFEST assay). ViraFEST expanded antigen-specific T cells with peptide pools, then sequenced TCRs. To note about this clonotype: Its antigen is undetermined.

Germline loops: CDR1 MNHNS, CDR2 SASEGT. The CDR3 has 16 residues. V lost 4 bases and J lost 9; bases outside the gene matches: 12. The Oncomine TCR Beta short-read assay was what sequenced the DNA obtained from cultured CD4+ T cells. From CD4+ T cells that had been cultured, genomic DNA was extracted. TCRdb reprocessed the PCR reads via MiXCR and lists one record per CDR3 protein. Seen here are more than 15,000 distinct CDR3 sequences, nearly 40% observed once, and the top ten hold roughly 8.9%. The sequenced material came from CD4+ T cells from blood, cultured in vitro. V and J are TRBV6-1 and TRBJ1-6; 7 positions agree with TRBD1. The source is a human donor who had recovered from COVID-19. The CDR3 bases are TGTGCCAGCAGTGTCGACAGGGCCCTCATGGGTTCACCCCTCCACTTT. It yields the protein CASSVDRALMGSPLHF.